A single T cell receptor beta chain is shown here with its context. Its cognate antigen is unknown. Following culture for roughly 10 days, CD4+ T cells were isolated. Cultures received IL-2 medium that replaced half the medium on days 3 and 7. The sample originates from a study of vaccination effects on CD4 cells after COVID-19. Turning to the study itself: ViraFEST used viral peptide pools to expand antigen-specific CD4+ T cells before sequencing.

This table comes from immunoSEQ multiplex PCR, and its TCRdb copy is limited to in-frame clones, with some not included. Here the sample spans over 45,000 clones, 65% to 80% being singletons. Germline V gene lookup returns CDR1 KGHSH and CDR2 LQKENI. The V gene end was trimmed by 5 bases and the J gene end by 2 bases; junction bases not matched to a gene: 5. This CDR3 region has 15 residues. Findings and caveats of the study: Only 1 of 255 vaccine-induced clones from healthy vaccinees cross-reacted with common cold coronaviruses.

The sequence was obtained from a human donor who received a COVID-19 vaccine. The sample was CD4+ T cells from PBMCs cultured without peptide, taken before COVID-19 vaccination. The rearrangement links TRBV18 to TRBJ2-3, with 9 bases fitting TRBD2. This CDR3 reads CASSGASGITDTQYF. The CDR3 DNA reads TGTGCCAGCTCAGGAGCTAGCGGGATCACAGATACGCAGTATTTT. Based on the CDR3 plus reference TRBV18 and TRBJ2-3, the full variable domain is NAGVMQNPRHLVRRRGQEARLRCSPMKGHSHVYWYRQLPEEGLKFMVYLQKENIIDESGMPKERFSAEFPKEGPSILRIQQVVRGDSAAYFCASSGASGITDTQYFGPGTRLTVL.